The entry that follows covers one T cell receptor (beta chain) sequence. Its cognate antigen has yet to be identified. The record has no base qualities; no much larger clone is one base away. The sample belongs to a study of OX40 agonist ivuxolimab in advanced cancers. Turning to the overall study: Ivuxolimab was a fully human IgG2 agonistic monoclonal antibody targeting the costimulatory receptor OX40 (CD134). Patients were allowed to have had prior anti-PD-1, anti-PD-L1 or anti-CTLA-4 therapy, and approximately 40% of the dose-escalation patients had been treated with checkpoint inhibitors. Of the approximately 50 patients in dose escalation, about 20 had hepatocellular carcinoma, approximately 15 had melanoma, 9 had renal cell carcinoma and 9 had head and neck cancer. The paper reports the monotherapy dose-escalation portion (N = 52 patients) of the phase I ivuxolimab trial. The dose-escalation cohort was almost 85% male with a mean age of approximately 59 years, ranging from 23 to 79. Peripheral TCRbeta sequencing was intended to test whether TCR sequence diversity was altered and clonal T-cell expansion was caused by ivuxolimab. Partial responses occurred in three dose-escalation patients: two with cutaneous melanoma and one with hepatocellular carcinoma. Intravenous ivuxolimab was administered to patients every 2 weeks at six dose levels: 0.01, 0.1, 0.3, 1.5, 3 and 10 mg/kg.

Patients with a history of autoimmune disease or receiving systemic immunosuppression were excluded from the trial. Peripheral blood for TCR sequencing was drawn from every dose cohort at baseline, at cycle 4 day 1 and at cycle 7 day 1. Samples were obtained from an open-label, multicenter, first-in-human phase I dose-escalation trial of ivuxolimab. Adults with locally advanced or metastatic head and neck squamous cell, hepatocellular, melanoma or renal cell carcinoma were enrolled in the trial. Before TCR sequencing, CD4+ T cells and CD8+ T cells were sorted from peripheral blood as separate populations. For sequencing of the TCRbeta CDR3 region, genomic DNA was extracted from the sorted cells. TCRbeta CDR3 regions were sequenced using the immunoSEQ Assay. The table comes from immuneACCESS by way of TCRdb, which keeps in-frame sequences with V and J called. Part of the clones is missing from these tables; in studies checked, under half for an unresolved V gene and the rest for unknown reasons. This sample lists about 67,000 clones; over 70% were detected once. The ten largest make up 5.5% of the sample.

Overall study outcomes, separate from this receptor: Low levels of normalized T-cell clonal expansion were also seen in some patients who did not respond. Which antigens the clonally expanded peripheral T cells were specific for was not determined. At doses from 0.1 to 3.0 mg/kg, clonal expansion was seen in both CD4+ and CD8+ blood T cells between baseline and week 6. On average, CD8+ T cells showed more expanded clones than CD4+ T cells after ivuxolimab. In the 0.1-3.0 mg/kg groups, partial responders had among the lowest normalized peripheral clonal expansion, particularly in CD8+ T cells.

Reading from cysteine to phenylalanine, the CDR3 counts 15 amino acids. Only the CDR3 region is kept as DNA, spanning 45 bases read in frame from base 1. V is pruned by 3 bases and J by 2 bases, leaving 7 bases of the junction without a gene match. CDR1 SGDLS and CDR2 YYNGEE are derived from the germline V gene. The chain links TRBV9 with TRBJ1-1, with TRBD1 matching 7 junction bases. Sequenced material: CD4+ or CD8+ T cells sorted from blood, taken in a trial of the OX40 agonist ivuxolimab. The receptor was derived from an adult with an advanced solid tumor such as melanoma, head and neck, liver or kidney cancer. The CDR3 in this case is CASSATDRPNTEAFF. The sequenced DNA is TGTGCCAGCAGCGCCACGGACAGGCCTAACACTGAAGCTTTCTTT.